The 31 T cell receptor beta chains below come from one sample, sequenced in a study of identical twins. TCRdb itself ran the 5' RACE reads through MiXCR, one entry per CDR3 protein. The data show approximately 600,000 distinct CDR3 sequences, less than 9% seen once. This sample also appeared in a second study, on yellow fever vaccine responses in identical twins.

Material: PBMCs. Receptor source: a woman between 18 and 29 years old in good health.

This clonotype was counted many times. The chain recombines TRBV3-1 with TRBJ2-2; D is possibly TRBD1 (5 bases). The germline V gene has CDR1 LGHDT and CDR2 YNNKEL (reference sequence). V lost 1 base and J 4 bases, leaving 7 bases between the germline ends. The CDR3 has 14 residues. For the CDR3, the DNA is TGTGCCAGCAGCCAAGTTGGGGCCACCGGGGAGCTGTTTTTT. Translating gives CASSQVGATGELFF.

This clonotype was seen at least ten times. The chain couples TRBV4-1 to TRBJ2-7; 8 bases are shared with TRBD2. From germline, CDR1 is MGHRA and CDR2 YSYEKL. J gave up 3 bases and V 0 bases, and 16 bases lay outside the gene matches. The CDR3 has 19 amino acids. The CDR3: CASSQDWGSGMASFYEQYF. Written as DNA, the CDR3 is TGCGCCAGCAGCCAAGATTGGGGTAGCGGGATGGCAAGTTTCTACGAGCAGTACTTC.

Ten or more counts support this clonotype. This sequence joins TRBV3-1 and TRBJ1-5; 9 bases are shared with TRBD1. The V gene end was trimmed by 1 base and the J gene end by 5 bases; junction bases not matched to a gene: 3. Germline loops: CDR1 LGHDT, CDR2 YNNKEL (reference sequence). CDR3 size: 15 residues. CDR3 in DNA: TGTGCCAGCAGCCAAGGGGGACAGGGCTATCAGCCCCAGCATTTT. This translates into CASSQGGQGYQPQHF. The complete variable domain, with remaining parts taken from reference TRBV3-1 and TRBJ1-5, reads DTAVSQTPKYLVTQMGNDKSIKCEQNLGHDTMYWYKQDSKKFLKIMFSYNNKELIINETVPNRFSPKSPDKAHLNLHINSLELGDSAVYFCASSQGGQGYQPQHFGDGTRLSIL.

J is TRBJ2-1 and V is TRBV7-6; the D gene is possibly TRBD2 (6 bases). Germline V gives CDR1 SGHVS, CDR2 FNYEAQ. The CDR3 contains 14 residues. Trimming removed 5 bases at V and 5 bases at J, with 13 bases between. CDR3 residues: CASSRGSRDNEQFF. The CDR3 DNA sequence: TGTGCCAGCAGCCGGGGGAGTAGAGACAATGAGCAGTTCTTC.

The chain carries TRBV28 and TRBJ2-7, with D possibly being TRBD2 (5 bases). The V and J ends lost 7 bases and 4 bases respectively, with 23 bases between them. In germline, CDR1 is MDHEN, CDR2 SYDVKM. This CDR3 has 16 amino acids. CDR3 protein: CASTSIRGSGSYEQYF. The DNA for the CDR3 is TGTGCCAGCACGTCAATACGGGGTTCGGGAAGTTACGAGCAGTACTTC. Together with reference TRBV28 and TRBJ2-7, the CDR3 gives the full variable domain: DVKVTQSSRYLVKRTGEKVFLECVQDMDHENMFWYRQDPGLGLRLIYFSYDVKMKEKGDIPEGYSVSREKKERFSLILESASTNQTSMYLCASTSIRGSGSYEQYFGPGTRLTVT.

Only a few counts were recorded for this clonotype. The rearrangement links TRBV21-1 to TRBJ1-6. TRBV21-1 represents a pseudogene. The CDR3 loop spans 15 amino acids. The CDR3 loop is CASSKVRRGGSPLHF. The CDR3 coding sequence is TGTGCCAGCAGCAAAGTTCGTAGGGGAGGTTCACCCCTCCACTTT.

This chain joins TRBV5-1 and TRBJ2-6, with D tentatively TRBD1 (6 bases). The CDR3 consists of 17 residues. Germline loops: CDR1 SGHRS, CDR2 YFSETQ. Trimming removed 4 bases from V and 0 bases from J, with 14 bases in between. The CDR3: CASSGRQDPSGANVLTF. The CDR3 DNA is TGCGCCAGCAGCGGAAGACAGGATCCCTCTGGGGCCAACGTCCTGACTTTC.

At least ten counts were recorded for this clonotype. This chain uses TRBV7-8 with TRBJ2-7; D remains ambiguous. This CDR3 spans 13 amino acids. V shed 5 bases and J shed 2 bases, with 10 bases lying between them. The germline gives CDR1 SGHVS, CDR2 FQNEAQ. CDR3 DNA sequence: TGTGCCAGCAGCGGGGTGGTTCCCTACGAGCAGTACTTC. Amino acid sequence: CASSGVVPYEQYF.

This clonotype was counted only a few times. The chain carries TRBV10-3 and TRBJ2-5, with 11 bases fitting TRBD2. Germline V gene sequence: CDR1 ENHRY, CDR2 SYGVKD. J was trimmed by 3 bases and V by 6 bases; bases with no gene match: 3. This CDR3 spans 14 amino acids. The CDR3 here is CAIRTGLAEETQYF. The CDR3 coding sequence is TGTGCCATCAGGACGGGACTAGCGGAAGAGACCCAGTACTTC.

This clonotype was seen a handful of times. V usage is TRBV5-1 and J usage is TRBJ2-1, with D unclear. V was clipped by 2 bases and J by 4 bases, with 13 bases between them. Germline V gives CDR1 SGHRS, CDR2 YFSETQ. This CDR3 spans 15 amino acids. The CDR3 is CASSFDDSRYNEQFF. CDR3 nucleotide sequence: TGCGCCAGCAGCTTTGACGACTCGAGGTACAATGAGCAGTTCTTC.

This clonotype was counted only a few times. The chain carries TRBV5-6 and TRBJ2-7, with D uncertain. Germline V gene data show CDR1 as SGHDT and CDR2 as YYEEEE. The CDR3 loop spans 13 amino acids. V was pared by 4 bases and J by 3 bases, with 11 bases between. The CDR3 DNA reads as TGTGCCAGCAGCCCCATGGGCGGCTACGAGCAGTACGTC. Amino acids: CASSPMGGYEQYV.

This clonotype was picked up many times. The chain recombines TRBV28 with TRBJ2-7, with D maybe TRBD1 (6 bases). This CDR3 contains 13 residues. The V end was cut by 5 bases, the J end by 3 bases, with 11 bases between. Per germline, CDR1 MDHEN and CDR2 SYDVKM. The CDR3 DNA sequence: TGTGCCAGCAGTCAAAGGACAGACTACGAGCAGTACGTC. It encodes CASSQRTDYEQYV.

The chain is built from TRBV7-6 and TRBJ2-5; D gene uncertain. This CDR3 has 13 amino acids. CDR1 SGHVS and CDR2 FNYEAQ come from the germline V gene. V was shortened by 3 bases and J by 4 bases, with 9 bases between the two germline ends. The CDR3 is CASSFYPRETQYF. DNA of the CDR3: TGTGCCAGCAGCTTTTACCCGCGAGAGACCCAGTACTTC.

The table lists this clonotype with many counts. V gene TRBV27 combines with J gene TRBJ2-7, with D unresolved. V gave up 7 bases and J gave up 5 bases, with 18 bases separating them. This CDR3 spans 14 amino acids. Germline CDR1 MNHEY, CDR2 SMNVEV (reference sequence). The CDR3 sequence: CASTTLGKVNEQYF. For the CDR3, the DNA is TGTGCCAGCACCACTCTGGGGAAGGTAAACGAGCAGTACTTC.

This clonotype was seen ten or more times. This chain links TRBV5-1 with TRBJ2-3; D ambiguous. This CDR3 is built from 13 residues. Germline CDR1 is SGHRS and CDR2 is YFSETQ. V was cut by 0 bases and J by 4 bases, with 6 bases left in between. DNA of the CDR3: TGCGCCAGCAGCTTGGGCGCCGCAGATACGCAGTATTTT. Its protein product is CASSLGAADTQYF.

This clonotype was counted ten times or more. The genes are TRBV5-1 and TRBJ2-7; TRBD2 matches 8 bases. V lost 0 bases to trimming and J lost 2 bases; unmatched junction nucleotides: 10. This CDR3 has 17 amino acids. The germline CDR1 and CDR2 sequences are SGHRS and YFSETQ. CDR3 DNA: TGCGCCAGCAGCTTGGATCGCGATGGGCGGGGGGCCTACGAGCAGTACTTC. Encoded protein: CASSLDRDGRGAYEQYF.

This clonotype was seen ten or more times. V and J are TRBV5-6 and TRBJ2-3; D gene uncertain. Trimming took 0 bases from V and 1 from J, leaving 9 bases between them. Per germline, CDR1 SGHDT and CDR2 YYEEEE. The CDR3 sequence is 15 residues long. The CDR3 DNA follows: TGTGCCAGCAGCTTGGGCTTCTTTCGCACAGATACGCAGTATTTT. Translation gives CASSLGFFRTDTQYF.

At least ten counts were recorded for this clonotype. The genes are TRBV12-3 or TRBV12-4 and TRBJ1-3, with D unclear. Trimming took off 5 bases at V and 3 bases at J, with 14 bases between the two ends. This CDR3 is 15 amino acids long. The CDR3 nucleotides are TGTGCCAGCAGTAAGGGCCGAAACTTTGGAAACACCATATATTTT. Residues: CASSKGRNFGNTIYF.

Only a few counts were recorded for this clonotype. The chain has TRBV12-3 or TRBV12-4 and TRBJ1-1, with D perhaps TRBD1 (5 bases). Trimming took 6 bases from V and 1 from J, leaving 21 bases between them. The CDR3 extends over 17 amino acids. In DNA, the CDR3 is TGTGCCAGCAGCCAACGACCCCCGGGACTCAAGAACACTGAAGCTTTCTTT. Translation gives CASSQRPPGLKNTEAFF.

The chain recombines TRBV20-1 with TRBJ2-1; no clear D. V was cut by 6 bases and J by 10 bases, with 22 bases left in between. In germline, CDR1 is DFQATT, CDR2 SNEGSKA (reference sequence). CDR3 length equals 14 residues. The CDR3 sequence: CSALSRDHGLEQFF. CDR3 DNA: TGCAGTGCCCTGTCCCGCGACCACGGGCTCGAGCAGTTCTTC.

This clonotype has just a few counts. V and J are TRBV6-1 and TRBJ2-1; 7 bases line up with TRBD1. The CDR3 runs to 15 residues. V lost 8 bases and J lost 5; bases outside the gene matches: 12. Germline values: CDR1 MNHNS, CDR2 SASEGT. CDR3 amino acids: CASGRDRVSHNEQFF. CDR3 bases: TGTGCCAGCGGCCGAGACAGGGTTTCCCACAATGAGCAGTTCTTC.

J is TRBJ2-3 and V is TRBV4-1; 7 bases line up with TRBD2. CDR1 and CDR2 (germline): MGHRA, YSYEKL. The CDR3 loop spans 16 amino acids. The trim removed 4 bases at V and 6 bases at J, leaving 13 bases unmatched. The CDR3 reads CASSPPQGGPWDTQYF. The CDR3 bases are TGCGCCAGCAGCCCTCCTCAGGGAGGGCCGTGGGATACGCAGTATTTT.

The J gene is TRBJ2-2, the V gene TRBV7-7, with 10 bases lining up with TRBD1. The CDR3 is 15 residues long. The ends lost 5 bases at V and 6 bases at J; junction bases unmatched: 6. Germline V gene data show CDR1 as SSHAT and CDR2 as FNYEAQ (reference sequence). The CDR3 nucleotides are TGTGCCAGCAGCGCGGGGACAGGGGAATCCGGGGAGCTGTTTTTT. Its translation: CASSAGTGESGELFF. The whole variable domain, filled in from reference TRBV7-7 and TRBJ2-2, reads GAGVSQSPRYKVTKRGQDVTLRCDPISSHATLYWYQQALGQGPEFLTYFNYEAQPDKSGLPSDRFSAERPEGSISTLTIQRTEQRDSAMYRCASSAGTGESGELFFGEGSRLTVL.

There are a few counts of this clonotype. The junction does not match germline at one end; this may be a read error. The chain links TRBV10-3 to TRBJ2-1, with TRBD2 matching 9 bases. CDR3 length: 19 amino acids. Per germline, CDR1 ENHRY and CDR2 SYGVKD. The CDR3 sequence: CAISESGSGRTSSYSEQFF. For the CDR3, the DNA is TGTGCCATCAGTGAGTCTGGTAGCGGGAGAACTTCCTCCTACAGTGAGCAGTTCTTC.

V gene TRBV7-8 combines with J gene TRBJ2-1; TRBD2 is a possible D gene (5 bases). With 1 base removed from V and 3 bases from J, the gap between germline ends came to 16 bases. The V gene's germline CDR1 is SGHVS and CDR2 FQNEAQ. The CDR3 covers 17 residues. As DNA, the CDR3 is TGTGCCAGCAGCTTAGGTAGTGGGCAGGAGGTCTACAATGAGCAGTTCTTC. This encodes CASSLGSGQEVYNEQFF.

This clonotype was counted at least ten times. The gene calls are TRBV11-2 and TRBJ2-3; 8 nucleotides line up with TRBD2. In germline, CDR1 is SGHAT, CDR2 FQNNGV. V shed 6 bases and J 9 bases; nucleotides not matched to a gene: 11. This CDR3 has 14 amino acids. The CDR3 sequence is CASRTGGAGRTQYF. Here the CDR3 DNA reads TGTGCCAGCAGGACCGGGGGGGCGGGGCGGACGCAGTATTTT.

This clonotype occurred a few times. This rearrangement joins TRBV11-1 to TRBJ2-1; TRBD2 matches 8 bases. The CDR3 loop spans 20 amino acids. V dropped 5 bases and J dropped 2; count of bases not matched to a gene: 20. The germline V gene has CDR1 SGHAT and CDR2 FQDESV (reference sequence). For the CDR3, the DNA is TGTGCCAGCAGCCAGCCCCCGAAAAGCGGGAGTGAGGGGGCCTACAATGAGCAGTTCTTC. Translation gives CASSQPPKSGSEGAYNEQFF.

Comment on this clonotype: This sequence may be a read error, since a much larger clone differs from it by one base. The V call is TRBV18, the J call TRBJ2-7; the match to TRBD1 covers 9 bases. Germline-derived CDR1 and CDR2 are KGHSH and LQKENI. The CDR3 is 15 amino acids. The CDR3, as DNA: TGTGCCAACTCACCTATACAGGGGGCTGTAGACGAGCAGTACTTC. As protein: CANSPIQGAVDEQYF.

The sample holds a few counts of this clonotype. The gene calls are TRBV7-2 and TRBJ1-2, with a possible D match to TRBD1 (5 bases). This CDR3 has 14 residues. The V and J ends lost 5 bases and 3 bases respectively, with 13 bases between them. Germline V gene lookup returns CDR1 SGHTA and CDR2 FQGNSA. The CDR3 coding sequence is TGTGCCAGCAGCCCAGTGGGGGGTTACTATGGCTACACCTTC. Translated, it gives CASSPVGGYYGYTF.

This clonotype was found many times. The genes are TRBV7-8 and TRBJ2-3, with a tentative D call TRBD1 (6 bases). The CDR3 has 15 residues. CDR1 SGHVS and CDR2 FQNEAQ come from the germline V gene. The ends were cut back, 2 bases at V and 1 base at J, with 10 bases in the middle. The CDR3 loop reads CASSLWAGGTDTQYF. The CDR3 DNA is TGTGCCAGCAGCTTATGGGCAGGGGGCACAGATACGCAGTATTTT. Variable domain in full (rest from reference TRBV7-8 and TRBJ2-3): GAGVSQSPRYKVAKRGQDVALRCDPISGHVSLFWYQQALGQGPEFLTYFQNEAQLDKSGLPSDRFFAERPEGSVSTLKIQRTQQEDSAVYLCASSLWAGGTDTQYFGPGTRLTVL.

V gene TRBV10-3 combines with J gene TRBJ2-7, with D perhaps TRBD1 (7 bases). The V gene's germline CDR1 is ENHRY and CDR2 SYGVKD. Trimming left V 7 bases short and J 1 base short, with 14 bases between. The CDR3 is 14 residues long. The CDR3 loop is CAITETGRSYEQYF. CDR3 bases: TGTGCCATCACCGAGACAGGGAGGTCCTACGAGCAGTACTTC.